This note documents a single T cell receptor beta chain sequence. Antigen: not known. The junction departs from germline at one end; a sequencing error may be responsible. This sample stems from a study of shared clonotypes between healthy human individuals. Regarding the study as a whole: Clonotype sharing among the donors was expected to vary with sequencing depth. The represented genetic and exposure-history diversity was limited by the small number of donors.

Authors' processing steps: Sequence data from immunoSEQ were junction-only and lacked quality scores; consequently, filtering differed. Sequencing used immunoSEQ multiplex PCR; TCRdb keeps in-frame clones, though not all of them. The DNA gave D and trimming, while V, J and clone size come from that table. The profile shows about 490,000 clones, around 80% of them singletons. Genomic DNA for unsorted samples, which was extracted with the QIAamp DNA Blood Mini kit, came from roughly 100 million PBMCs. This receptor was identified in a woman in her thirties or forties in good health. Some clones in this sample may be carry-over from other donors' samples. Material: PBMCs.

DNA of the CDR3: TGCGCCAGCAGCCAAGTTCGGGGGTATGGCTACACCTTC. This encodes CASSQVRGYGYTF. This rearrangement joins TRBV7-9 to TRBJ1-2; maybe TRBD1 (5 bases). The germline gives CDR1 SEHNR, CDR2 FQNEAQ (reference sequence). The CDR3 runs to 13 residues.